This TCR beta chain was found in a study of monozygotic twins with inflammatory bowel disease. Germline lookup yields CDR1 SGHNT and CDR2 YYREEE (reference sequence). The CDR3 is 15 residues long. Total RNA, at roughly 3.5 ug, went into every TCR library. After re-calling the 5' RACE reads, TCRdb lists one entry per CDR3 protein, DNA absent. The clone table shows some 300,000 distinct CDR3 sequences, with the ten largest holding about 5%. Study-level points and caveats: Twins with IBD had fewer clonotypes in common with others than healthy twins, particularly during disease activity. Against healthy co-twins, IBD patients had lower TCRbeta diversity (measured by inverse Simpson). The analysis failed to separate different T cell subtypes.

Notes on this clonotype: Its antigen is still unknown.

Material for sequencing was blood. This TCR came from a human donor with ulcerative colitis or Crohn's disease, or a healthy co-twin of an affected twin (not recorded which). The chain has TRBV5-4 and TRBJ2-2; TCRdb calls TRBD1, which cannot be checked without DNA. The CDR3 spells CASSEGQGLTGELFF.